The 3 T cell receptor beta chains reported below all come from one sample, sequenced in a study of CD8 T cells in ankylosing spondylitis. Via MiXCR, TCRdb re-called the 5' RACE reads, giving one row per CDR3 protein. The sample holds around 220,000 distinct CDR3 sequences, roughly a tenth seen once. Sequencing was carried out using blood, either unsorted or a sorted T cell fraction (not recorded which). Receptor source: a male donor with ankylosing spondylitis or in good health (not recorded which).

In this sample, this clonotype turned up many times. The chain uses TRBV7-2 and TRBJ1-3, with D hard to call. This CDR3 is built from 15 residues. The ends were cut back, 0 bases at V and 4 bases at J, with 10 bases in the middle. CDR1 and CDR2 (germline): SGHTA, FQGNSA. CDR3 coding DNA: TGTGCCAGCAGCTTAGCGTCCACCGGAGGAAACACCATATATTTT. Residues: CASSLASTGGNTIYF.

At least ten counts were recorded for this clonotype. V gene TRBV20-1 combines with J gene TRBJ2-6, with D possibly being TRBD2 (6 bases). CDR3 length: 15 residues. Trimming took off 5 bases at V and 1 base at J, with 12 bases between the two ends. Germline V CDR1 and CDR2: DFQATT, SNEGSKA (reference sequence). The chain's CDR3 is CSADPGGSGANVLTF. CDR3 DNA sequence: TGCAGTGCTGATCCTGGAGGGTCTGGGGCCAACGTCCTGACTTTC.

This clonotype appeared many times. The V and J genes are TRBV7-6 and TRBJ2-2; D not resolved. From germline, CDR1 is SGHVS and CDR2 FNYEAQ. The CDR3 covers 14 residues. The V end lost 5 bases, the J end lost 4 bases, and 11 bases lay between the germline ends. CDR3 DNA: TGTGCCAGCAGCCTAAGACAACTCACCGGGGAGCTGTTTTTT. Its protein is CASSLRQLTGELFF.